This TCR beta chain is from a study of Ad26.COV2.S vaccination and SARS-CoV-2 variants. Study details: Donor had been placed in the Ad26.COV2.S arm of the COV1001 trial. Ad26.COV2.S shots went into the muscle once or twice, 56 days apart. Study-wide findings and caveats: Placebo recipients and vaccine recipients were similar in non-spike TCR breadth.

Noted treatment: roughly 19 received Ad26.COV2.S at low or high dose, single or two shots; roughly 5 received placebo; per-sample allocation not given. All samples were drawn on day 63, counting from the first vaccine or placebo injection. A Boston donor was an adult aged 18-55 years. Germline assignment: CDR1 SGHDT and CDR2 YYEEEE. J was trimmed by 7 bases and V by 0 bases; bases with no gene match: 6. The CDR3 consists of 14 residues. Here immunoSEQ multiplex PCR was the method, and the copy in TCRdb shows in-frame clones only, minus some. The sample lists just under 250,000 clones, roughly 90% occurring once. In regard to this clone: Its specificity is unknown. Other nucleotide sequences in the sample specify the same CDR3.

The source was peripheral blood, collected in a trial of Ad26.COV2.S vaccine versus placebo. This receptor was obtained from a person aged 18-65 years who received the Ad26.COV2.S COVID-19 vaccine or a placebo. The chain combines TRBV5-6 with TRBJ2-7; 8 nucleotides align to TRBD2. In DNA, the CDR3 is TGTGCCAGCAGCTTGGTAGCGGGGCTGGGAGAGCAGTACTTC. This translates into CASSLVAGLGEQYF. Using reference TRBV5-6 and TRBJ2-7 for the parts outside the CDR3, the full variable domain is DAGVTQSPTHLIKTRGQQVTLRCSPKSGHDTVSWYQQALGQGPQFIFQYYEEEERQRGNFPDRFSGHQFPNYSSELNVNALLLGDSALYLCASSLVAGLGEQYFGPGTRLTVT.